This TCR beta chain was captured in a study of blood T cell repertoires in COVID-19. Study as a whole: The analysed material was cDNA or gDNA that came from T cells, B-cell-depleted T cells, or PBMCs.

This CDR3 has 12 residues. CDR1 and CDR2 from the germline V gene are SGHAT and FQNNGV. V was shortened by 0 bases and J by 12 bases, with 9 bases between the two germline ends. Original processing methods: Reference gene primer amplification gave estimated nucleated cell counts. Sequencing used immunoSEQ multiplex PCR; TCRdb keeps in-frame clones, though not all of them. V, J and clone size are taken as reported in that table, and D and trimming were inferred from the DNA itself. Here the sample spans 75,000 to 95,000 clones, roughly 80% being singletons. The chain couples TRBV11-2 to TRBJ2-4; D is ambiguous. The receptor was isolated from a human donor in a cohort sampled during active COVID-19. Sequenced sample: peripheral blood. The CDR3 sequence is CASSLDYLNQYF. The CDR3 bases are TGTGCCAGCAGCTTAGACTACCTTAATCAGTACTTC.